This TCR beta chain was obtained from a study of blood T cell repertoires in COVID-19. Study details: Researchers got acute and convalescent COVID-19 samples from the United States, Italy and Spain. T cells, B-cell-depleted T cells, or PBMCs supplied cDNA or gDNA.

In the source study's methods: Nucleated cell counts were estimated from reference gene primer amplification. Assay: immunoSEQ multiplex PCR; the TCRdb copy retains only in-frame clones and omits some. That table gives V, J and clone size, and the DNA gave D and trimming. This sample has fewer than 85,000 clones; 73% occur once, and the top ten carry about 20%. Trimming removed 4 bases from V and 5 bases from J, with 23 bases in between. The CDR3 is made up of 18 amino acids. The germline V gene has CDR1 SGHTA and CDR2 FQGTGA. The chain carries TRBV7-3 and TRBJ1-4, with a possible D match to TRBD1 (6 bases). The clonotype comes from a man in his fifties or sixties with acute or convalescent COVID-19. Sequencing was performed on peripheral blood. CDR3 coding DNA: TGTGCCAGCAGCTCTAGGATGGGGATGGCAGGGGCAAATGAAAAACTGTTTTTT. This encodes CASSSRMGMAGANEKLFF.